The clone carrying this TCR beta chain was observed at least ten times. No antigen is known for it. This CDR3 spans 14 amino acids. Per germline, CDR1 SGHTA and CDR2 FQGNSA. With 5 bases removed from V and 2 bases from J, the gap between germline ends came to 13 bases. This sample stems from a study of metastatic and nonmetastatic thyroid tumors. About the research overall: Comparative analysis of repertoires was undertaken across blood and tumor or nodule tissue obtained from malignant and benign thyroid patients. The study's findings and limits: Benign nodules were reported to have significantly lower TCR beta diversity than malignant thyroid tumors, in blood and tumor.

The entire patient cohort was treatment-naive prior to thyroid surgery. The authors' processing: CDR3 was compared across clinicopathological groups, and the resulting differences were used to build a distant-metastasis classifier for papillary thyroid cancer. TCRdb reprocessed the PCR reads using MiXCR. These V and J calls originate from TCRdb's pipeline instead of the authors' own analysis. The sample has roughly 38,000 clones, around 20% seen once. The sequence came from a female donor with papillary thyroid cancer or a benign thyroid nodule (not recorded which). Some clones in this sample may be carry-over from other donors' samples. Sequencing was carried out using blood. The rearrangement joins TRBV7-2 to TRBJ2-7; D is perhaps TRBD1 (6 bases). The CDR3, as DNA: TGTGCCAGCAGCAAGGTCCAGGGGACCTACGAGCAGTACTTC. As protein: CASSKVQGTYEQYF.